The 8 T cell receptor beta chains reported below all come from one sample, sequenced in a study of T cell clones after liver transplantation (dated by TCRdb to between 2018 and 2020). Preparation of the library involved the immunoSEQ multiplex PCR assay. In its TCRdb copy, this immuneACCESS table keeps in-frame sequences only and misses some clones. Where compared with another copy, unresolved V genes explain less than half of these, and the others have no known cause. This sample has 45,000 to 55,000 clones in its table, and approximately 84% of those were observed once. Of the sample, about 8.9% falls within the top ten clones. According to the study, the label for this sample's time point signals: pre-transplant. The input for sequencing was CD4+ T cells from blood, taken before liver transplant. These receptors originate from a human donor who received a liver transplant.

This chain links TRBV19 with TRBJ1-4, with D unresolved. Germline values: CDR1 LNHDA, CDR2 SQIVND (reference sequence). Between the trimmed V and J ends, which lost 4 bases and 5 bases, there was a span of 11 bases. This CDR3 spans 14 amino acids. CDR3 nucleotide sequence: TGTGCCAGTAGTAGGGCCGGCGCAAATGAAAAACTGTTTTTT. Residues: CASSRAGANEKLFF.

V is TRBV7-2 and J is TRBJ2-2; D is unclear. The CDR3 loop spans 14 amino acids. CDR1 and CDR2 (germline): SGHTA, FQGNSA. V lost 5 bases and J 1 base, leaving 8 bases between the germline ends. CDR3 loop: CASSGQVNTGELFF. CDR3 bases: TGTGCCAGCAGCGGTCAGGTGAACACCGGGGAGCTGTTTTTT.

V and J are TRBV9 and TRBJ1-1, with unresolved D. V was pared by 1 base and J by 5 bases, with 6 bases between. The CDR3 consists of 12 residues. Germline CDR1 and CDR2: SGDLS and YYNGEE. CDR3 coding DNA: TGTGCCAGCAGCGTAAGTGAAACTGAAGCTTTCTTT. Its protein is CASSVSETEAFF. The full variable domain, rest sourced from reference TRBV9 and TRBJ1-1, is DSGVTQTPKHLITATGQRVTLRCSPRSGDLSVYWYQQSLDQGLQFLIQYYNGEERAKGNILERFSAQQFPDLHSELNLSSLELGDSALYFCASSVSETEAFFGQGTRLTVV.

J is TRBJ2-5 and V is TRBV4-2; D may correspond to TRBD1 or TRBD2 (5 bases each). The CDR3 extends over 16 amino acids. The V gene's germline CDR1 is LGHNA and CDR2 YNFKEQ. The V and J ends lost 4 bases and 0 bases respectively, with 15 bases between them. CDR3 bases: TGTGCCAGCAGCCCGACGAGGGGAGACTACCAAGAGACCCAGTACTTC. Encoded protein: CASSPTRGDYQETQYF.

The CDR3 DNA reads as TGCAGCGCTCTCAACCGCCTGGGCGTAGCGGGGGGGCTGAATACGCAGTATTTT. It specifies CSALNRLGVAGGLNTQYF. The V call is TRBV29-1, the J call TRBJ2-3; 11 bases agree with TRBD2. CDR3 length: 18 residues. V lost 7 bases and J lost 7; bases outside the gene matches: 22. Germline CDR1 is SQVTM and CDR2 is ANQGSEA.

V and J are TRBV4-1 and TRBJ1-2; maybe TRBD1 (5 bases). The CDR3 has 16 amino acids. V dropped 1 base and J dropped 5 bases, with 17 bases sitting between them. Germline V gene lookup returns CDR1 MGHRA and CDR2 YSYEKL. CDR3 nucleotide sequence: TGCGCCAGCAGCCAAGGGGGCGGCGGGACCCTTTATGGCTACACCTTC. Amino acid sequence: CASSQGGGGTLYGYTF.

V gene TRBV6-5 combines with J gene TRBJ1-4; unclear D gene. Trimming shortened V by 0 bases and J by 0 bases, and 8 bases separated the two germline ends. Germline assignment: CDR1 MNHEY and CDR2 SVGAGI. This CDR3 is built from 16 residues. The CDR3 nucleotides read TGTGCCAGCAGTTACTCTTTCACAGCAACTAATGAAAAACTGTTTTTT. The encoded protein is CASSYSFTATNEKLFF.

This clone has a handful of counts. The J gene is TRBJ2-1, the V gene TRBV4-3; TRBD1 agrees at 7 bases. V lost 3 bases and J lost 7; bases outside the gene matches: 12. CDR3 length equals 16 residues. Per the germline V gene, CDR1 is LGHNA and CDR2 is YSLEER. DNA of the CDR3: TGCGCCAGCAGCCAGATTGCGTTCCGGGACAGTAATGAGCAGTTCTTC. Encoded protein: CASSQIAFRDSNEQFF.